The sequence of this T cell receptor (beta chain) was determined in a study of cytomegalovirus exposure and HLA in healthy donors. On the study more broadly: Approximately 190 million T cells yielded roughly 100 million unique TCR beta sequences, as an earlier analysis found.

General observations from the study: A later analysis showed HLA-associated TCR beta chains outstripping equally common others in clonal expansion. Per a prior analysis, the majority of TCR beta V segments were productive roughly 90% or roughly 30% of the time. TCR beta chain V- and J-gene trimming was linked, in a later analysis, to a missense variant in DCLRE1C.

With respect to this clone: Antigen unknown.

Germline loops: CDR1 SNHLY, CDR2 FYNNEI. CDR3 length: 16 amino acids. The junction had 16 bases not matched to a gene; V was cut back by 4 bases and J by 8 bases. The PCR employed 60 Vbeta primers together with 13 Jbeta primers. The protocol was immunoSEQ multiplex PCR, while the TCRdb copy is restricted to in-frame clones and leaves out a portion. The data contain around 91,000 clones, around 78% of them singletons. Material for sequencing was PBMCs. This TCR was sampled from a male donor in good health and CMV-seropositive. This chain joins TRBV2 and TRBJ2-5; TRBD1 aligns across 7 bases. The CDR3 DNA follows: TGTGCCAGCAGTGCCGGGACAGCCGGGACCGGGTTCACCCAGTACTTC. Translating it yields CASSAGTAGTGFTQYF.